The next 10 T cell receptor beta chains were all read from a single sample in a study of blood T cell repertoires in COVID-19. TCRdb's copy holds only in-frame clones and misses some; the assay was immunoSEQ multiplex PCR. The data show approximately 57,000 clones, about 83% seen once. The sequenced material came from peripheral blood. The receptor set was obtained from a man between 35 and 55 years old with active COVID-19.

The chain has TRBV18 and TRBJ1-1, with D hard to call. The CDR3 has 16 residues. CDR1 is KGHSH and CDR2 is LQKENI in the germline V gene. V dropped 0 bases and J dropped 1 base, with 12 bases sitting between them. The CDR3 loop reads CASSPPSTLGNTEAFF. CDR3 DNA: TGTGCCAGCTCACCACCGAGTACCCTTGGGAACACTGAAGCTTTCTTT.

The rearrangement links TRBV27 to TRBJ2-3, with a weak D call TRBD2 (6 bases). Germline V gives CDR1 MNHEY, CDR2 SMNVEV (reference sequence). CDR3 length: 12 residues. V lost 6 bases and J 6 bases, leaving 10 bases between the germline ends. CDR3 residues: CASSRRGDTQYF. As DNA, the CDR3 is TGTGCCAGCAGCCGCCGGGGGGATACGCAGTATTTT.

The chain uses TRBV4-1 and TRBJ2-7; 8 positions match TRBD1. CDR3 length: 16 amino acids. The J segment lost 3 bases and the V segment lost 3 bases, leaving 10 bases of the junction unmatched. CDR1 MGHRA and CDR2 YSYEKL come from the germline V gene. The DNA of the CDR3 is TGCGCCAGCAGCCAGGCCCGGGACAGGTCTATCTACGAGCAGTACTTC. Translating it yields CASSQARDRSIYEQYF.

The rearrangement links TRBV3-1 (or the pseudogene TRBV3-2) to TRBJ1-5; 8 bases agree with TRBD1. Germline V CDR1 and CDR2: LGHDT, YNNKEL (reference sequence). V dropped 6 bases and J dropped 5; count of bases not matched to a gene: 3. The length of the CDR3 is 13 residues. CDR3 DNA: TGTGCCAGCAGTTTACAGGGGGATCAGCCCCAGCATTTT. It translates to CASSLQGDQPQHF.

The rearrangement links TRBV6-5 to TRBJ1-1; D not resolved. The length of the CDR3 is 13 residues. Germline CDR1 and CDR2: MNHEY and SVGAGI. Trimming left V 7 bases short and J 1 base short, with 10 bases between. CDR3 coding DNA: TGTGCCAGCACGAGGGCCGGGAACACTGAAGCTTTCTTT. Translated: CASTRAGNTEAFF.

In nucleotides, the CDR3 is TGTGCCAGTAGTACCGGGTTGGATCAGCCCCAGCATTTT. It translates to CASSTGLDQPQHF. This chain links TRBV19 with TRBJ1-5; the D is unclear. The V end lost 4 bases, the J end lost 5 bases, and 9 bases lay between the germline ends. The CDR3 contains 13 residues. Germline-derived CDR1 and CDR2 are LNHDA and SQIVND (reference sequence).

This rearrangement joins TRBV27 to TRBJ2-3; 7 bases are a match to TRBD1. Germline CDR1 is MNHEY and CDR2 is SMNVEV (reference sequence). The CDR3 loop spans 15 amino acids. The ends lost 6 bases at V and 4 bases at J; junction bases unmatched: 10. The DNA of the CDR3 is TGTGCCAGCAGCCCGACAGGGCCCCTCGCAGATACGCAGTATTTT. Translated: CASSPTGPLADTQYF.

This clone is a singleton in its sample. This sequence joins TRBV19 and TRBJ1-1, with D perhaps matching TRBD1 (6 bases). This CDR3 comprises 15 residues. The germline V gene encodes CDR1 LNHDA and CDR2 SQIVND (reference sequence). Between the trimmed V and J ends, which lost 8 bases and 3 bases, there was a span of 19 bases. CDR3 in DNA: TGTGCCAGTGGTGGTGGGGGCGCAAGGTACACTGAAGCTTTCTTT. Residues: CASGGGGARYTEAFF.

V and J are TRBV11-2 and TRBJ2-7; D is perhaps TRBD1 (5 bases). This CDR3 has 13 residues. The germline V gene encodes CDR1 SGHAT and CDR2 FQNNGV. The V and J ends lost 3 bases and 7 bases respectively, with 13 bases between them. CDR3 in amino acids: CASSFRGWWEQYF. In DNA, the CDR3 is TGTGCCAGCAGCTTTAGGGGATGGTGGGAGCAGTACTTC.

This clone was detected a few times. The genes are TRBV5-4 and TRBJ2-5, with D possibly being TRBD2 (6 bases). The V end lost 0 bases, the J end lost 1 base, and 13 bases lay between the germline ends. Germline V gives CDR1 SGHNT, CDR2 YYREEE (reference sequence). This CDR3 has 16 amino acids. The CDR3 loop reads CASSLGPAGGQETQYF. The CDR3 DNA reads TGTGCCAGCAGCTTGGGCCCAGCGGGCGGCCAAGAGACCCAGTACTTC.